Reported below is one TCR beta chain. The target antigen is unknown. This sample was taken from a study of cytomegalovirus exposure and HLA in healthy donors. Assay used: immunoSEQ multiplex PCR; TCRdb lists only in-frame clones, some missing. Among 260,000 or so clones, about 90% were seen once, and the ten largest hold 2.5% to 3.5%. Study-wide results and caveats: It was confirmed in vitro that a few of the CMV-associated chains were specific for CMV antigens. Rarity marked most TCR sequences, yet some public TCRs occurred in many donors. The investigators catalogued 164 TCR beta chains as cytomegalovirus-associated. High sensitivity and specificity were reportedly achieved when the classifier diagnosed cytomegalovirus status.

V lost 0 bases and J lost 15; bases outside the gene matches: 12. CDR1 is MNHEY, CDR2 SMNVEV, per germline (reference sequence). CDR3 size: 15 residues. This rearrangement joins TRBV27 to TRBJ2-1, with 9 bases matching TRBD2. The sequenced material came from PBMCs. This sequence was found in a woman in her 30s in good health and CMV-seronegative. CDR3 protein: CASSLSGLLAGVRFF. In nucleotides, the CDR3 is TGTGCCAGCAGTTTATCGGGGCTCTTAGCGGGAGTACGGTTCTTC.